The 9 T cell receptor beta chains in this list originate from one sample, sequenced in a study of CXCR3-negative and CXCR3-positive naive CD8 T cells (dated by TCRdb to about 2019). Beyond this particular receptor, the publication reports: Compared with CXCR3-negative naive cells, CXCR3-positive naive cells had TRB CDR3s with higher hydrophobicity (lower Kidera factor 4), lower energy, and higher strength and volume indices.

The instrument given in TCRdb is NextSeq 550. The Human TCR Profiling Kit (MiLaboratory) was used to make UMI-labeled 5' RACE TRB cDNA libraries. With the reads reprocessed by TCRdb, a single entry stands for each CDR3 protein sequence and no DNA is reported. The sample table holds just under 90,000 distinct CDR3 sequences. 0.82% of the sample belongs to the ten largest clones. Their antigens are not known. The sequenced sample was naive CXCR3+ CD8+ T cells from blood. Sample cell subset or site, as interpreted from the label and publication: CD45RO-CCR7+CD27+CD95- naive CD8+ T cells expressing CXCR3 (TNR3+). These receptor sequences come from a human donor in good health. Some clones in this sample may be carry-over from other donors' samples.

This chain uses TRBV28 with TRBJ2-5; TCRdb calls TRBD1, which cannot be checked without DNA. Looked up from germline, CDR1 is MDHEN and CDR2 is SYDVKM. This CDR3 comprises 14 residues. CDR3 sequence reads: CATTGGDPKETQYF.

The J gene is TRBJ1-1, the V gene TRBV7-9. The CDR3 is 13 amino acids. Germline CDR1 is SEHNR and CDR2 is FQNEAQ (reference sequence). The CDR3 protein is CASSLQMNTEAFF.

The rearrangement links TRBV5-4 to TRBJ1-2; TCRdb lists TRBD1, though no DNA is available to test this call. There are 14 residues in the CDR3. Germline CDR1 is SGHNT and CDR2 is YYREEE (reference sequence). The CDR3 loop is CASTNWRDRGGYTF.

V gene TRBV28 combines with J gene TRBJ2-7; with no DNA, the TCRdb D assignment of TRBD1 cannot be verified. Germline lookup yields CDR1 MDHEN and CDR2 SYDVKM. This CDR3 has 15 amino acids. The CDR3 protein is CASSEARQGNYEQYF.

This chain connects TRBV15 to TRBJ2-3; the TCRdb call, TRBD1, lacks DNA for checking. CDR3 length equals 14 residues. Germline CDR1 reads LNHNV; CDR2 reads YYDKDF (reference sequence). The CDR3 sequence is CATSKDKPGDTQYF.

The chain employs TRBV5-4 and TRBJ2-3; TCRdb indicates TRBD2, and absent DNA this call remains unverified. The CDR3 spans 14 residues. The V gene's germline CDR1 is SGHNT and CDR2 YYREEE (reference sequence). This CDR3 is CASSLAGGWDTQYF.

The J gene is TRBJ2-7, the V gene TRBV27; the TRBD1 assignment by TCRdb is unverifiable without DNA. Germline V CDR1 and CDR2: MNHEY, SMNVEV (reference sequence). CDR3 size: 15 residues. CDR3 region: CASGPDRFSSYEQYF.

The rearrangement links TRBV28 to TRBJ2-7; without DNA, the TCRdb call of TRBD1 cannot be checked. There are 16 residues in the CDR3. In germline, CDR1 is MDHEN, CDR2 SYDVKM. Here the CDR3 reads CASSLRLGQGAYEQYF. Together with reference TRBV28 and TRBJ2-7, the CDR3 gives the full variable domain: DVKVTQSSRYLVKRTGEKVFLECVQDMDHENMFWYRQDPGLGLRLIYFSYDVKMKEKGDIPEGYSVSREKKERFSLILESASTNQTSMYLCASSLRLGQGAYEQYFGPGTRLTVT.

The J gene is TRBJ2-7, the V gene TRBV6-5; TCRdb's D call of TRBD1 is untestable without DNA. The CDR3 totals 14 residues. Per the germline V gene, CDR1 is MNHEY and CDR2 is SVGAGI. The CDR3 sequence is CASSYGGTVVEQYF.